This entry is about one T cell receptor (beta chain). These data are taken from a study of blood T cell repertoires in COVID-19. Study details: Collection of acute and convalescent COVID-19 samples took place in the United States, Italy and Spain. Nucleic acid was either cDNA or gDNA, and it came from T cells, B-cell-depleted T cells, or PBMCs.

Sequencing used immunoSEQ multiplex PCR; TCRdb keeps in-frame clones, though not all of them. Seen here are tens of thousands of clones, approximately 79% observed once, and the top ten hold approximately 16%. The CDR3 length is 14 residues. The receptor's source is a man in his sixties with acute or convalescent COVID-19. The sample comprised peripheral blood. The rearrangement uses TRBV21-1 and TRBJ2-1; the table assigns TRBD2, which was not confirmed against the DNA. TRBV21-1 is tagged as a pseudogene. The CDR3 DNA follows: TGTGCCAGCAGCAAAGACCCGGGCTACAATGAGCAGTTCTTC. It codes for CASSKDPGYNEQFF.